This T cell receptor (beta chain) is from a study of T cell responses to AZD1222 COVID-19 vaccine. With V trimmed by 6 bases and J by 0 bases, 8 bases remained unmatched. Germline CDR1 reads SNHLY; CDR2 reads FYNNEI. CDR3 length: 18 residues. Assay: immunoSEQ multiplex PCR; the TCRdb copy retains only in-frame clones and omits some. The repertoire holds about 85,000 clones, 85% to 90% seen once, with 10% in the top ten. This sequence was found in an adult in good health. The specimen was peripheral blood, collected on day 0 of MenACWY control vaccination. The chain combines TRBV2 with TRBJ1-6, with 10 positions matching TRBD1. CDR3 sequence: CASRKGQGTSSYNSPLHF. DNA of the CDR3: TGTGCCAGCAGAAAGGGACAGGGGACGAGCTCCTATAATTCACCCCTCCACTTT.